This TCR beta chain is drawn from a study of cytomegalovirus exposure and HLA in healthy donors. Study results and caveats: In terms of immune exposure information, only CMV serostatus was available. As a later analysis showed, several of the most significant clusters appeared to be linked to common viral pathogens. Later findings reportedly placed an Asian-associated ancestry cluster below the roughly 700-donor mean for N-insertions. In a later analysis, compared with equally common non-associated chains, HLA-associated beta chains were more expanded.

Germline V gene sequence: CDR1 MNHEY, CDR2 SVGAGI. CDR3 length: 15 residues. V shed 0 bases and J shed 1 base, with 9 bases lying between them. PCR involved 60 Vbeta and 13 Jbeta primers. The protocol was immunoSEQ multiplex PCR, while the TCRdb copy is restricted to in-frame clones and leaves out a portion. The sample yields over 100,000 clones, about 70% seen once. This clone was found a few times. Its antigen is unknown. This chain uses TRBV6-5 with TRBJ1-1; D call uncertain. The source of this sequence is a woman in her 40s in good health and CMV-seropositive. The source material was PBMCs. CDR3 loop: CASSYSFSGNTEAFF. The DNA of the CDR3 is TGTGCCAGCAGTTACTCTTTCAGTGGGAACACTGAAGCTTTCTTT.